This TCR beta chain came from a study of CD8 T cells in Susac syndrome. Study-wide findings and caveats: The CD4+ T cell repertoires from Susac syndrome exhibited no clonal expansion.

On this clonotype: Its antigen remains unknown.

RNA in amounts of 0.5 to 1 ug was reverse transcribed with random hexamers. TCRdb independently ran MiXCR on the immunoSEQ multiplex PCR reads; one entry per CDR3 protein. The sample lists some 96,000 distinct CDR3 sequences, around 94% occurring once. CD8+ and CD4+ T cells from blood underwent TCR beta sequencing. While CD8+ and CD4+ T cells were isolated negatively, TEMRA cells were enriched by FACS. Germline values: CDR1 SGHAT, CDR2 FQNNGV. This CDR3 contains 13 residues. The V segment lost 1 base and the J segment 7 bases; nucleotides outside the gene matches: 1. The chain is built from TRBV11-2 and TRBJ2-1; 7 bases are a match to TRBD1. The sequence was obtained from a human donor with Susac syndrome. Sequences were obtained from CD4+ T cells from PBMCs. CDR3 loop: CASSLGQGNEQFF. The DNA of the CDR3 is TGTGCCAGCAGCTTAGGACAGGGTAATGAGCAGTTCTTC.